This paragraph reports one T cell receptor beta chain. Antigen: not known. The data derive from a study of OX40 agonist ivuxolimab in advanced cancers. This table comes from immunoSEQ multiplex PCR, and its TCRdb copy is limited to in-frame clones, with some not included. The data hold approximately 64,000 clones, with about 91% observed a single time. CDR1 and CDR2 from the germline V gene are SGHNT and YYREEE (reference sequence). CDR3 length equals 14 residues. V lost 0 bases, J lost 0 bases, and 4 bases lay in between. Patients were ruled out by autoimmune disease history or systemic immunosuppression. General study points: Expanded clones tended on average to be more numerous among CD8+ T cells than CD4+.

The chain employs TRBV5-4 and TRBJ2-1, with no clear D. This receptor was obtained from an adult with an advanced solid tumor such as melanoma, head and neck, liver or kidney cancer. Sequenced material: CD4+ or CD8+ T cells sorted from blood, taken in a trial of the OX40 agonist ivuxolimab. The CDR3 region is CASSLGPSYNEQFF. CDR3 in DNA: TGTGCCAGCAGCTTGGGCCCCTCCTACAATGAGCAGTTCTTC. The whole variable domain, filled in from reference TRBV5-4 and TRBJ2-1, reads ETGVTQSPTHLIKTRGQQVTLRCSSQSGHNTVSWYQQALGQGPQFIFQYYREEENGRGNFPPRFSGLQFPNYSSELNVNALELDDSALYLCASSLGPSYNEQFFGPGTRLTVL.